These 23 T cell receptor beta chains share one sample of origin, sequenced in a study of T cell responses to AZD1222 COVID-19 vaccine (dated by TCRdb to the early 2020s). The label giving this sample's time point can be read as: baseline before first vaccination. The sample's treatment or condition label, decoded: meningococcal conjugate vaccine given as trial control. Receptor libraries were prepared by the immunoSEQ multiplex PCR assay. In its TCRdb copy, this immuneACCESS table keeps in-frame sequences only and misses some clones. Where compared with another copy, unresolved V genes explain less than half of these, and the others have no known cause. Within this sample are some 92,000 clones, with around 90% of them counted one time only. 5.2% of the sample goes to the ten largest clones. The sample was peripheral blood, taken on day 0 of MenACWY control vaccination. All receptors derive from an adult in good health.

This clone has just one count. The chain carries TRBV6-1 and TRBJ1-5; D is possibly TRBD1 (5 bases). CDR1 is MNHNS, CDR2 SASEGT, per germline. V lost 2 bases, J lost 6 bases, and 17 bases lay in between. The CDR3 totals 16 residues. The CDR3 region is CASSEPRRAGGQPQHF. Here the CDR3 DNA reads TGTGCCAGCAGTGAACCACGCAGGGCCGGAGGTCAGCCCCAGCATTTT.

V is TRBV6-6 and J is TRBJ2-1; D is perhaps TRBD1 (6 bases). The V end was cut by 7 bases, the J end by 10 bases, with 23 bases between. The CDR3 loop spans 15 amino acids. The V gene's germline CDR1 is MNHNY and CDR2 SVGAGI (reference sequence). CDR3 region: CASTTRDPFTGEQFF. The CDR3 DNA sequence: TGTGCCAGCACCACCCGGGACCCCTTTACAGGGGAGCAGTTCTTC.

J is TRBJ2-5 and V is TRBV6-4, with 10 nucleotides matching TRBD1. Looked up from germline, CDR1 is MRHNA and CDR2 is SNTAGT. The junction had 11 bases not matched to a gene; V was cut back by 2 bases and J by 5 bases. The length of the CDR3 is 17 residues. CDR3 region: CASSDNRPDRGKETQYF. The CDR3, as DNA: TGTGCCAGCAGTGACAATCGCCCGGACAGGGGGAAGGAGACCCAGTACTTC.

The rearrangement links TRBV19 to TRBJ2-1; TRBD2 matches at 11 bases. The trim removed 1 base at V and 6 bases at J, leaving 8 bases unmatched. The CDR3 spans 17 residues. Per the germline V gene, CDR1 is LNHDA and CDR2 is SQIVND (reference sequence). CDR3 protein: CASSIVRASGRSNEQFF. The CDR3 coding sequence is TGTGCCAGTAGTATAGTACGGGCTAGCGGGAGGTCCAATGAGCAGTTCTTC.

The J gene is TRBJ1-1, the V gene TRBV7-6, with D uncertain. Germline CDR1 SGHVS, CDR2 FNYEAQ. V shed 1 base and J shed 2 bases, with 11 bases lying between them. The CDR3 is made up of 15 amino acids. The CDR3 loop reads CASSLGPAENTEAFF. The CDR3 coding sequence is TGTGCCAGCAGCTTAGGGCCAGCGGAAAACACTGAAGCTTTCTTT.

J is TRBJ1-4 and V is TRBV6-2 or TRBV6-3; the D gene is possibly TRBD1 (6 bases). The CDR3 extends over 19 amino acids. Trimming shortened V by 0 bases and J by 4 bases, and 21 bases separated the two germline ends. Looked up from germline, CDR1 is MNHEY and CDR2 is SVGEGT. CDR3 in amino acids: CASSYSTGVSLRFNEKLFF. The CDR3 coding sequence is TGTGCCAGCAGTTACTCGACAGGAGTATCGCTAAGATTTAATGAAAAACTGTTTTTT.

The chain combines TRBV19 with TRBJ2-1; tentative D call: TRBD1 (5 bases). Trimming stripped 3 bases from V and 2 bases from J, with 14 bases between. CDR3 length equals 16 residues. The germline V gene encodes CDR1 LNHDA and CDR2 SQIVND (reference sequence). CDR3 sequence (DNA): TGTGCCAGTAGTATTCGGGCAGGGCCCACCTACAATGAGCAGTTCTTC. Protein: CASSIRAGPTYNEQFF.

The genes are TRBV11-2 and TRBJ1-2; D is ambiguous. The CDR3 length is 15 residues. V was pared by 5 bases and J by 1 base, with 14 bases between. Germline V CDR1 and CDR2: SGHAT, FQNNGV. CDR3 nucleotide sequence: TGTGCCAGCAGCCCCTACAGAGTTAATAACTATGGCTACACCTTC. Translating it yields CASSPYRVNNYGYTF. Drawing the rest from reference TRBV11-2 and TRBJ1-2, the complete variable domain is EAGVAQSPRYKIIEKRQSVAFWCNPISGHATLYWYQQILGQGPKLLIQFQNNGVVDDSQLPKDRFSAERLKGVDSTLKIQPAKLEDSAVYLCASSPYRVNNYGYTFGSGTRLTVV.

This clone was detected only once. The rearrangement joins TRBV10-3 to TRBJ2-1; TRBD2 agrees at 7 bases. The germline V gene encodes CDR1 ENHRY and CDR2 SYGVKD. CDR3 size: 16 residues. V was clipped by 4 bases and J by 12 bases; unmatched bases: 18. In DNA, the CDR3 is TGTGCCATCAGTGCCAGCGGGGCCGATATAGCTGTAGGGCAGTTCTTC. Translated: CAISASGADIAVGQFF.

The CDR3 here is CASSSIPGQVVSPLHF. CDR3 sequence (DNA): TGTGCCAGCAGTTCAATCCCGGGACAGGTGGTCTCACCCCTCCACTTT. The V gene is TRBV6-2 or TRBV6-3, the J gene TRBJ1-6; 8 nucleotides align to TRBD1. Trimming cost V 4 bases and J 10 bases; bases outside gene matches: 12. The V gene's germline CDR1 is MNHEY and CDR2 SVGEGT. The CDR3 extends over 16 amino acids.

CDR3 sequence reads: CASSASGTGLSYEQYF. Here the CDR3 DNA reads TGTGCCAGTAGTGCGTCGGGGACAGGCCTATCCTACGAGCAGTACTTC. V gene TRBV19 combines with J gene TRBJ2-7; 8 nucleotides match TRBD1. J was trimmed by 1 base and V by 5 bases; bases with no gene match: 10. The CDR3 contains 16 residues. Germline-derived CDR1 and CDR2 are LNHDA and SQIVND (reference sequence). Variable domain in full (rest from reference TRBV19 and TRBJ2-7): DGGITQSPKYLFRKEGQNVTLSCEQNLNHDAMYWYRQDPGQGLRLIYYSQIVNDFQKGDIAEGYSVSREKKESFPLTVTSAQKNPTAFYLCASSASGTGLSYEQYFGPGTRLTVT.

The V gene is TRBV5-1, the J gene TRBJ1-6, with D unclear. V was trimmed by 0 bases and J by 10 bases, leaving 5 bases between them. Germline CDR1 is SGHRS and CDR2 is YFSETQ. The CDR3 contains 12 residues. DNA for the CDR3: TGCGCCAGCAGCTTGGTTGGCTCACCCCTCCACTTT. It encodes CASSLVGSPLHF.

The chain has TRBV5-1 and TRBJ1-1; D not certain. The germline V gene has CDR1 SGHRS and CDR2 YFSETQ. Trimming removed 2 bases from V and 10 bases from J, with 15 bases in between. The CDR3 runs to 13 residues. The CDR3 loop reads CASSFKGTDGAFF. The CDR3 DNA is TGCGCCAGCAGCTTTAAGGGCACAGACGGAGCTTTCTTT. Looking up the rest from reference TRBV5-1 and TRBJ1-1 gives the full variable domain: KAGVTQTPRYLIKTRGQQVTLSCSPISGHRSVSWYQQTPGQGLQFLFEYFSETQRNKGNFPGRFSGRQFSNSRSEMNVSTLELGDSALYLCASSFKGTDGAFFGQGTRLTVV.

This chain joins TRBV6-1 and TRBJ1-3; the D gene is possibly TRBD1 (5 bases). The CDR3 sequence is 16 residues long. The V end lost 4 bases, the J end lost 4 bases, and 17 bases lay between the germline ends. The germline CDR1 and CDR2 sequences are MNHNS and SASEGT. The CDR3 sequence is CASSGGPPADGNTIYF. The CDR3 DNA is TGTGCCAGCAGTGGGGGACCCCCGGCGGACGGAAACACCATATATTTT.

The V gene is TRBV28, the J gene TRBJ1-5, with D uncertain. Trimming left V 6 bases short and J 3 bases short, with 18 bases between. CDR3 length: 16 amino acids. Germline V CDR1 and CDR2: MDHEN, SYDVKM. CDR3 nucleotides: TGTGCCAGCAGCCTCCAGGACTCCCATCTCAATCAGCCCCAGCATTTT. Protein: CASSLQDSHLNQPQHF.

This rearrangement joins TRBV2 to TRBJ1-2, with TRBD1 as a possible D gene (6 bases). V was cut by 2 bases and J by 6 bases, with 16 bases left in between. The CDR3 spans 15 residues. Per germline, CDR1 SNHLY and CDR2 FYNNEI. The CDR3: CASSERRGSLDGYTF. CDR3 bases: TGTGCCAGCAGTGAAAGAAGGGGGAGTTTGGATGGCTACACCTTC. Looking up the rest from reference TRBV2 and TRBJ1-2 gives the full variable domain: EPEVTQTPSHQVTQMGQEVILRCVPISNHLYFYWYRQILGQKVEFLVSFYNNEISEKSEIFDDQFSVERPDGSNFTLKIRSTKLEDSAMYFCASSERRGSLDGYTFGSGTRLTVV.

The rearrangement joins TRBV6-5 to TRBJ1-1; D unresolved. The germline V gene encodes CDR1 MNHEY and CDR2 SVGAGI. V was trimmed by 5 bases and J by 5 bases, leaving 9 bases between them. The CDR3 length is 12 residues. CDR3 in amino acids: CASSRGATEAFF. CDR3 DNA sequence: TGTGCCAGCAGTCGGGGAGCTACTGAAGCTTTCTTT.

This chain connects TRBV6-2 or TRBV6-3 to TRBJ2-2; no clear D gene. Trimming took off 5 bases at V and 6 bases at J, with 7 bases between the two ends. In germline, CDR1 is MNHEY, CDR2 SVGEGT. This CDR3 has 12 amino acids. The CDR3 coding sequence is TGTGCCAGCAGTGCGGTAGCCGGGGAGCTGTTTTTT. Its protein is CASSAVAGELFF.

The chain has TRBV5-6 and TRBJ2-7; 7 positions agree with TRBD1. The CDR3 totals 16 residues. J was trimmed by 6 bases and V by 2 bases; bases with no gene match: 14. The germline V gene encodes CDR1 SGHDT and CDR2 YYEEEE. CDR3 sequence reads: CASSLVMGQSLGEQYF. CDR3 bases: TGTGCCAGCAGCTTAGTTATGGGACAGAGTCTTGGCGAGCAGTACTTC.

The V gene is TRBV9, the J gene TRBJ2-2, with D hard to call. The CDR3 consists of 16 residues. Germline CDR1 and CDR2: SGDLS and YYNGEE. Trimming removed 0 bases at V and 0 bases at J, with 9 bases between. In nucleotides, the CDR3 is TGTGCCAGCAGCGTAGCGGCTCACGCGAACACCGGGGAGCTGTTTTTT. Protein sequence: CASSVAAHANTGELFF.

The V and J genes are TRBV5-8 and TRBJ1-3; 10 nucleotides line up with TRBD1. Trimming at V came to 4 bases and at J to 0 bases, leaving 4 bases not matched to a gene. Germline V lookup: CDR1 SGHTS, CDR2 YDEGEE. This CDR3 has 16 residues. The CDR3 nucleotides are TGTGCCAGCAGCCTTCGGACAGGGGGCTCTGGAAACACCATATATTTT. It translates to CASSLRTGGSGNTIYF.

The chain employs TRBV27 and TRBJ1-6; 11 positions match TRBD1. The V segment lost 4 bases and the J segment 9 bases; nucleotides outside the gene matches: 5. CDR1 and CDR2 (germline): MNHEY, SMNVEV (reference sequence). CDR3 length equals 15 residues. The CDR3 DNA follows: TGTGCCAGCAGTTCCGGACAGGGGGCAGGTTCACCCCTCCACTTT. Its translation: CASSSGQGAGSPLHF.

This rearrangement joins TRBV6-1 to TRBJ2-3; 8 bases map to TRBD1. From germline, CDR1 is MNHNS and CDR2 SASEGT. The trim removed 3 bases at V and 4 bases at J, leaving 6 bases unmatched. There are 15 residues in the CDR3. CDR3 in amino acids: CASSDVLQGADTQYF. CDR3 coding DNA: TGTGCCAGCAGTGACGTCTTACAGGGGGCAGATACGCAGTATTTT.